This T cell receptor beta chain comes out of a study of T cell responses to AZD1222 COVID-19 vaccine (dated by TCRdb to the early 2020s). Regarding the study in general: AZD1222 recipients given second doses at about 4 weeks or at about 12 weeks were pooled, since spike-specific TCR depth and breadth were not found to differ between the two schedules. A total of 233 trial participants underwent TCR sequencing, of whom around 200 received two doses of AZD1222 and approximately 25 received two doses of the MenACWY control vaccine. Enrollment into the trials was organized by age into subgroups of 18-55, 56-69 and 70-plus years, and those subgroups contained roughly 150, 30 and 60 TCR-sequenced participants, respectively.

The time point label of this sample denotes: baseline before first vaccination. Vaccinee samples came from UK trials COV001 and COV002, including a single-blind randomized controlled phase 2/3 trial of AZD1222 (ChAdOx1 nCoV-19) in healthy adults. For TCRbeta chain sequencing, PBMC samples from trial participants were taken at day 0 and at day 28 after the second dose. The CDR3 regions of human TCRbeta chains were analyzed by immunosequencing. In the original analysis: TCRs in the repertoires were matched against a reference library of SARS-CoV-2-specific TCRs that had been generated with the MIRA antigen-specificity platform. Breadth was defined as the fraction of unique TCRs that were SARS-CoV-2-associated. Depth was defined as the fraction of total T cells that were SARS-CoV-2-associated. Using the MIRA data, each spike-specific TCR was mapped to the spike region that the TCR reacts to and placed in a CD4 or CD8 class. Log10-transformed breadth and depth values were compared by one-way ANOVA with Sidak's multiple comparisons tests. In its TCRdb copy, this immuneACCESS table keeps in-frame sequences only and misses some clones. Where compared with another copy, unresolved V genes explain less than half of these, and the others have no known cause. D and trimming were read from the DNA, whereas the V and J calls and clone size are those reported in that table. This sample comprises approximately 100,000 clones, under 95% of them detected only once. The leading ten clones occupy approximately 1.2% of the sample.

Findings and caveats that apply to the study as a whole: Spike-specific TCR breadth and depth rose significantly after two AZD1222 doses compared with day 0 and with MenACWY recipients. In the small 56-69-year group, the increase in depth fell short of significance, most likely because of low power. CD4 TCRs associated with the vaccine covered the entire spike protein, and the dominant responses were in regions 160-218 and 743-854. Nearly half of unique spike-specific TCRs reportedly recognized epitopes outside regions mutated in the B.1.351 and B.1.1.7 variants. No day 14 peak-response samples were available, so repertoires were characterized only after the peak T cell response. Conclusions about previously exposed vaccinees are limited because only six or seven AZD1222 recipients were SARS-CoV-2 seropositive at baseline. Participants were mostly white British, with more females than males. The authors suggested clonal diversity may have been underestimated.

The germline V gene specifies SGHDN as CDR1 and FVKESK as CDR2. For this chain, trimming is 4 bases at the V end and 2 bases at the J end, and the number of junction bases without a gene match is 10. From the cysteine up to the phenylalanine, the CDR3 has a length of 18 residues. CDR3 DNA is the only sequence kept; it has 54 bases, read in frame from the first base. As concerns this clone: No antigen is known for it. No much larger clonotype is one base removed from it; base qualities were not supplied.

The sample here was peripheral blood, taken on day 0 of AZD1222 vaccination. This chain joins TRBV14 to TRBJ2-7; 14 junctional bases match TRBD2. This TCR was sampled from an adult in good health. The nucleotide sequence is TGTGCCAGCAGCCCCCATCCCGGACTAGCGGGAGGAGCCTACGAGCAGTACTTC. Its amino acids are CASSPHPGLAGGAYEQYF. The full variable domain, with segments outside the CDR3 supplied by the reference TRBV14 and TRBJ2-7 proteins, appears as EAGVTQFPSHSVIEKGQTVTLRCDPISGHDNLYWYRRVMGKEIKFLLHFVKESKQDESGMPNNRFLAERTGGTYSTLKVQPAELEDSGVYFCASSPHPGLAGGAYEQYFGPGTRLTVT.